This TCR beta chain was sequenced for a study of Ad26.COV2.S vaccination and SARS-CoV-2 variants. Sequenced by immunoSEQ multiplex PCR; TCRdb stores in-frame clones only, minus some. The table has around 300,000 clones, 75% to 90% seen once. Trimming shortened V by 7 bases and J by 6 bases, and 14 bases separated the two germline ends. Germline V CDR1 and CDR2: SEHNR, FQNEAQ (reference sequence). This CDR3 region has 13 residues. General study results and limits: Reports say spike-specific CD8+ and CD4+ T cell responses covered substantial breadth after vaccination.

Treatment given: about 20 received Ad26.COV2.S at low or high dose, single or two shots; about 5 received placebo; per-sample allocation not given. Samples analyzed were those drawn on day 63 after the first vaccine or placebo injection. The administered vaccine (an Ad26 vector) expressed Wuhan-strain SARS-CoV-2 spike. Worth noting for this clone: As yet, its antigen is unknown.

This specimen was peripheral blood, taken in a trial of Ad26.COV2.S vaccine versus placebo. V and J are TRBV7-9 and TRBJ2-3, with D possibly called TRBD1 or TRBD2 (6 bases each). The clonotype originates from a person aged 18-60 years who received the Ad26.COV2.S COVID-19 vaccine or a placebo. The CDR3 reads CASTLTGADTQYF. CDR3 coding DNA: TGTGCCAGCACCCTAACGGGGGCGGATACGCAGTATTTT.